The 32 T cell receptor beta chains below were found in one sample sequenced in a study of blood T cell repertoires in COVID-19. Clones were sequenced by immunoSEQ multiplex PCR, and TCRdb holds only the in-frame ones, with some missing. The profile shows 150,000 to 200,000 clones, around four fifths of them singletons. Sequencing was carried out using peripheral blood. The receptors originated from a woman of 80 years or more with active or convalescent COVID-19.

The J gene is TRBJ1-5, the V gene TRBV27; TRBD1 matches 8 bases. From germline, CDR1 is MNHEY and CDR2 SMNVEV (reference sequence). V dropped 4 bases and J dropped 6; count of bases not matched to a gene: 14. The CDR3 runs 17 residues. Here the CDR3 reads CASSSGQAPRGGQPQHF. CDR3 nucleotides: TGTGCCAGCAGTTCGGGACAGGCACCCCGTGGGGGTCAGCCCCAGCATTTT.

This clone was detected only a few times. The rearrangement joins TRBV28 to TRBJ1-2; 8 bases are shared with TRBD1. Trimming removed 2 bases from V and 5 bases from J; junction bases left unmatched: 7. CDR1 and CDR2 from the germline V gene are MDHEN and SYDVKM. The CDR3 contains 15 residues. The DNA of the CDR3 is TGTGCCAGCAGTTTAGGGGCAGGGGGCAGGTATGGCTACACCTTC. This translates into CASSLGAGGRYGYTF.

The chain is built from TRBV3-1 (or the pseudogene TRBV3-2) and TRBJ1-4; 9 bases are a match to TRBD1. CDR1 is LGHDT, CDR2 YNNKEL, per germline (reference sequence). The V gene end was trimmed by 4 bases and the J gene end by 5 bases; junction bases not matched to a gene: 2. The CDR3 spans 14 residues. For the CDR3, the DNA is TGTGCCAGCAGCCTGACAGGGGGAAATGAAAAACTGTTTTTT. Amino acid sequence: CASSLTGGNEKLFF.

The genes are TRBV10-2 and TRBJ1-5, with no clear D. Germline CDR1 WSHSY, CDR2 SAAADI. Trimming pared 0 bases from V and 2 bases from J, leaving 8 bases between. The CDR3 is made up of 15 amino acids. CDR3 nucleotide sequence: TGCGCCAGCAGTGAGTCGAGTTTTGGCAATCAGCCCCAGCATTTT. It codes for CASSESSFGNQPQHF.

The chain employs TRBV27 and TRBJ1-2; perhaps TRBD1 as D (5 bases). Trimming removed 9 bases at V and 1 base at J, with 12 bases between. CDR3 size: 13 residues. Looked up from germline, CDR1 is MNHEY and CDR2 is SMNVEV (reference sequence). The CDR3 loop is CASRQQNNYGYTF. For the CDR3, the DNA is TGTGCCAGTAGACAGCAGAATAACTATGGCTACACCTTC.

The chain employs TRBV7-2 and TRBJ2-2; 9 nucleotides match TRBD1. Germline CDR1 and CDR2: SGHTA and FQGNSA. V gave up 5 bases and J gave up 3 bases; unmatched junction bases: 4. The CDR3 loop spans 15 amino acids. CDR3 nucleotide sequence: TGTGCCAGCAGCCTTACAGGGGGCGACACCGGGGAGCTGTTTTTT. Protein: CASSLTGGDTGELFF.

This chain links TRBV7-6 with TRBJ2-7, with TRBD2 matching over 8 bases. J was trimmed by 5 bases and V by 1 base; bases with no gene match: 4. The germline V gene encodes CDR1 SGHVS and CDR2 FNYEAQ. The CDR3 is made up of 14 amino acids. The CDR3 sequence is CASSLGWTSNEQYF. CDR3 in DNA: TGTGCCAGCAGCTTAGGTTGGACTAGCAACGAGCAGTACTTC.

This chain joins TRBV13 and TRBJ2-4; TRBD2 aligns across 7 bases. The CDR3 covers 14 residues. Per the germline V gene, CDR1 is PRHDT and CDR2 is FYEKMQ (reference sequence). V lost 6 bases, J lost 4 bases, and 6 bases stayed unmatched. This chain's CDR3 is CASRPLGGKNIQYF. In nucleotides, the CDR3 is TGTGCCAGCAGGCCCCTGGGGGGGAAAAACATTCAGTACTTC.

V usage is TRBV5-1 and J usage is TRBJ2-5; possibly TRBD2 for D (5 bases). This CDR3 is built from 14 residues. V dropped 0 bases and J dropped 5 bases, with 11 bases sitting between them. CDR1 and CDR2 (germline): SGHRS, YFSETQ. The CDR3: CASSLAGSDETQYF. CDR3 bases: TGCGCCAGCAGCTTGGCGGGTAGCGATGAGACCCAGTACTTC.

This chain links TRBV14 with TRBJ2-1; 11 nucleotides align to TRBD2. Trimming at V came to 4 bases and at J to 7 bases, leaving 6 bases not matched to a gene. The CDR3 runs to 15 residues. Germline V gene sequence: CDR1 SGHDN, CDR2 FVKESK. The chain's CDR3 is CASSPTSGGVNEQFF. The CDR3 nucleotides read TGTGCCAGCAGCCCAACTAGCGGGGGCGTAAATGAGCAGTTCTTC.

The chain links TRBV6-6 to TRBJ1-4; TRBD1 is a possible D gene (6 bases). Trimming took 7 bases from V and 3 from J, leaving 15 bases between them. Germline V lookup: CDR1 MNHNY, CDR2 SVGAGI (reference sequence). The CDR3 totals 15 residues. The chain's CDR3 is CASIQGGVPNEKLFF. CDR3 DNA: TGTGCCAGCATCCAAGGGGGGGTGCCTAATGAAAAACTGTTTTTT.

The DNA of the CDR3 is TGTGCCAGCAGCTTGAGGACAGCTGAAGCTTTCTTT. Translation gives CASSLRTAEAFF. The J gene is TRBJ1-1, the V gene TRBV5-4; perhaps TRBD1 as D (6 bases). Germline values: CDR1 SGHNT, CDR2 YYREEE (reference sequence). The CDR3 covers 12 residues. V was shortened by 1 base and J by 6 bases, with 7 bases between the two germline ends.

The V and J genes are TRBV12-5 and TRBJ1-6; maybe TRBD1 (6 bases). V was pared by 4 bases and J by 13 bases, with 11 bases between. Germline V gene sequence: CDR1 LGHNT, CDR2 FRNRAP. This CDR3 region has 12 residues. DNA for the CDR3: TGTGCTAGTGGTTCGGTAACAGGGCCCCTCCACTTT. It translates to CASGSVTGPLHF.

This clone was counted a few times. In DNA, the CDR3 is TGTGCCAGCAGTGACCGGTTAGCGTCTGGCACAGATACGCAGTATTTT. Its protein is CASSDRLASGTDTQYF. The rearrangement joins TRBV6-4 to TRBJ2-3; D may be TRBD2 (5 bases). Germline values: CDR1 MRHNA, CDR2 SNTAGT. The V end lost 2 bases, the J end lost 1 base, and 13 bases lay between the germline ends. The CDR3 sequence is 16 residues long.

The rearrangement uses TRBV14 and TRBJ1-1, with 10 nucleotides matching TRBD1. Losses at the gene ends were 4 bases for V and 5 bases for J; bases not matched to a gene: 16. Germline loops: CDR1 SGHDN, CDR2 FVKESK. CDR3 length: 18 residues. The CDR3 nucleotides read TGTGCCAGCAGCCTCTACTCGGACAGGGGGACCCCGCGAACTGAAGCTTTCTTT. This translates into CASSLYSDRGTPRTEAFF.

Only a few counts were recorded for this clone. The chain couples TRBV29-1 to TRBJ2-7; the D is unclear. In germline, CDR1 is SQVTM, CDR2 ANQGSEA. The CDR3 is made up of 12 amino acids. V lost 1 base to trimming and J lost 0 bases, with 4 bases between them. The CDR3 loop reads CSVEVRSYEQYF. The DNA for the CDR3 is TGCAGCGTTGAAGTTCGCTCCTACGAGCAGTACTTC.

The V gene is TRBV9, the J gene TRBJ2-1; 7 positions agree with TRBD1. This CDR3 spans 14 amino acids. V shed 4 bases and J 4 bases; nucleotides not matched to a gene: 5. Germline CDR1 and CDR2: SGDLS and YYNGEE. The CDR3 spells CASSIGTAYNEQFF. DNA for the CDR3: TGTGCCAGCAGCATCGGGACAGCATACAATGAGCAGTTCTTC.

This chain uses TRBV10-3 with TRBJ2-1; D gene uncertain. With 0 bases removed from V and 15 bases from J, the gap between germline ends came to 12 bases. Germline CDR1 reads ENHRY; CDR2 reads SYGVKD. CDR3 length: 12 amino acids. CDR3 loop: CAISESEYSPFF. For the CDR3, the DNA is TGTGCCATCAGTGAGTCTGAATATAGCCCGTTCTTC.

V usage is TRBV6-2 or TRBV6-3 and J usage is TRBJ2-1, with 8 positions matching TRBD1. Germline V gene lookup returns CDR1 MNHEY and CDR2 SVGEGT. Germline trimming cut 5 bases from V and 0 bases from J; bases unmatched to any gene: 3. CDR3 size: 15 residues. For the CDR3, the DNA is TGTGCCAGCAGTCTACAGGGGGGCTCCTACAATGAGCAGTTCTTC. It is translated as CASSLQGGSYNEQFF.

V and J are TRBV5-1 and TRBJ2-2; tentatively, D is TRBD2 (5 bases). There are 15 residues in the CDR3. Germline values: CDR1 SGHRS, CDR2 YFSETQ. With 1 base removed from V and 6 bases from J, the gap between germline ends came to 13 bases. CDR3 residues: CASSLSSWGAGELFF. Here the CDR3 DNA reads TGCGCCAGCAGCTTGTCGTCGTGGGGAGCCGGGGAGCTGTTTTTT. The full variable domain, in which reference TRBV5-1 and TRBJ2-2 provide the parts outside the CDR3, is KAGVTQTPRYLIKTRGQQVTLSCSPISGHRSVSWYQQTPGQGLQFLFEYFSETQRNKGNFPGRFSGRQFSNSRSEMNVSTLELGDSALYLCASSLSSWGAGELFFGEGSRLTVL.

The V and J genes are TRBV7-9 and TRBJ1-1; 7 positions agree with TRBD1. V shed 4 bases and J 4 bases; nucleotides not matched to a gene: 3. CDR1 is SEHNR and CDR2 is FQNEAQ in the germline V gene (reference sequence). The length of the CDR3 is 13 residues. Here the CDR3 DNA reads TGTGCCAGCAGCTCAACAGGGGTCACTGAAGCTTTCTTT. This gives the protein CASSSTGVTEAFF.

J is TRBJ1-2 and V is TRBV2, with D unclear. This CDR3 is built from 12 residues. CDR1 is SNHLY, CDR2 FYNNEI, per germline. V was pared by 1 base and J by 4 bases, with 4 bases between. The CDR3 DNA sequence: TGTGCCAGCAGTGAAGGAGGCTATGGCTACACCTTC. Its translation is CASSEGGYGYTF.

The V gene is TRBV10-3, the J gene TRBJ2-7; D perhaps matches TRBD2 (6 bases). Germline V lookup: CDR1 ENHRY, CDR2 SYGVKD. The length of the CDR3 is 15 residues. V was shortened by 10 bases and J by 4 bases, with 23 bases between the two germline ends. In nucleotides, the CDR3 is TGTGCCAACCCTAAATGTGGAGGGGAGGTGTACGAGCAGTACTTC. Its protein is CANPKCGGEVYEQYF.

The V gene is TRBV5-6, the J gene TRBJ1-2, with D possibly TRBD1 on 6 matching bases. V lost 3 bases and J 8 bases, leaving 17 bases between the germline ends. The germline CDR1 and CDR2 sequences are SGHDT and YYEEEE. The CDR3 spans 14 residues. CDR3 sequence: CASSSTTGLGGYTF. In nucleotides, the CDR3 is TGTGCCAGCAGCTCCACTACAGGGCTCGGAGGCTACACCTTC.

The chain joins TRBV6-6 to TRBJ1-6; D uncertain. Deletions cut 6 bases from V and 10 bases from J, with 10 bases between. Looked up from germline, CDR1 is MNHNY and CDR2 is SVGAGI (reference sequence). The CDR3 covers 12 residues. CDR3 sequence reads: CASRSSGSPLHF. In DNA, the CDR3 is TGTGCCAGCAGATCCTCGGGGTCACCCCTCCACTTT.

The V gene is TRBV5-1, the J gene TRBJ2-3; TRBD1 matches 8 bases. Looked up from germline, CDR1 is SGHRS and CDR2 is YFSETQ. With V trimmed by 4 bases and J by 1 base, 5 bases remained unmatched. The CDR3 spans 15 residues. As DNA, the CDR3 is TGCGCCAGCAGCCCGATGACAGGGGGCACAGATACGCAGTATTTT. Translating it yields CASSPMTGGTDTQYF.

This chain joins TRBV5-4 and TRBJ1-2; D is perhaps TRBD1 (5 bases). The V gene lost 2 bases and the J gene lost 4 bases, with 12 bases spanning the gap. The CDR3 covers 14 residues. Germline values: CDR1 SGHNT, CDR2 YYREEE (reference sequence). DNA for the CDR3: TGTGCCAGCAGCTTAGGAGGGGCCATCTATGGCTACACCTTC. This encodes CASSLGGAIYGYTF.

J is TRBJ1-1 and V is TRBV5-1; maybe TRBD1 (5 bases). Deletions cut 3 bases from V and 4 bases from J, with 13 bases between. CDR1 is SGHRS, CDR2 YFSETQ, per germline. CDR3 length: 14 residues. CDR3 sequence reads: CASSSREGTTEAFF. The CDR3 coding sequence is TGCGCCAGCAGCTCTAGGGAGGGGACCACTGAAGCTTTCTTT.

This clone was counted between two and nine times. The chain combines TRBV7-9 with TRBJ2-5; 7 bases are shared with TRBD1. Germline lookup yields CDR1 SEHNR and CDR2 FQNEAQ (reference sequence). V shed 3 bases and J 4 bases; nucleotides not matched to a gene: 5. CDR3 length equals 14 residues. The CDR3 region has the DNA TGTGCCAGCAGCTTGGGACAGCCAAGAGAGACCCAGTACTTC. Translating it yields CASSLGQPRETQYF.

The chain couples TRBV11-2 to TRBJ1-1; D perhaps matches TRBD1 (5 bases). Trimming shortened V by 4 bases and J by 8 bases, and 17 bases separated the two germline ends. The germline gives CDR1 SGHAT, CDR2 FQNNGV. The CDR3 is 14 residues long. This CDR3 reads CASSSITVGGEAFF. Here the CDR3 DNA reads TGTGCCAGCAGCTCCATTACGGTCGGGGGAGAAGCTTTCTTT.

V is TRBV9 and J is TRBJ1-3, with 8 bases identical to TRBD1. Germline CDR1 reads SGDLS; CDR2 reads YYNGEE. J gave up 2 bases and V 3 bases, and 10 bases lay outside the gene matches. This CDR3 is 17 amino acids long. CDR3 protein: CASSEGQGTVAGNTIYF. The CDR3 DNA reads TGTGCCAGCAGCGAAGGACAGGGAACTGTTGCTGGAAACACCATATATTTT.

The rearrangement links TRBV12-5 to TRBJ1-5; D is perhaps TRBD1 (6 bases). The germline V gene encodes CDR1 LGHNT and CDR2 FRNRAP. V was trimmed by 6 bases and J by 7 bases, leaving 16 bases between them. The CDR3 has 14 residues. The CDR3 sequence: CASGNRVENQPQHF. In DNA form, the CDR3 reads TGTGCTAGTGGGAACAGGGTAGAGAACCAGCCCCAGCATTTT. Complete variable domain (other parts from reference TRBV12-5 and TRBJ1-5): DARVTQTPRHKVTEMGQEVTMRCQPILGHNTVFWYRQTMMQGLELLAYFRNRAPLDDSGMPKDRFSAEMPDATLATLKIQPSEPRDSAVYFCASGNRVENQPQHFGDGTRLSIL.